The 11 T cell receptor beta chains in this list originate from one sample, sequenced in a study of blood T cell repertoires in COVID-19. The protocol was immunoSEQ multiplex PCR, while the TCRdb copy is restricted to in-frame clones and leaves out a portion. The sample has a few hundred thousand clones, 89% seen once. Source material: peripheral blood. These receptors originate from a woman aged 25 to 39 with COVID-19, enrolled during active disease.

The chain has TRBV6-5 and TRBJ2-3, with D perhaps matching TRBD2 (5 bases). Germline V gives CDR1 MNHEY, CDR2 SVGAGI. The CDR3 totals 15 residues. V shed 9 bases and J shed 2 bases, with 18 bases lying between them. The CDR3 DNA sequence: TGTGCCAGAACCCTCCCTGGCGGGTCCACAGATACGCAGTATTTT. Translating it yields CARTLPGGSTDTQYF.

The chain is built from TRBV14 and TRBJ1-4, with D possibly matching TRBD1 (5 bases). V lost 1 base, J lost 5 bases, and 11 bases lay in between. Germline V gives CDR1 SGHDN, CDR2 FVKESK. CDR3 length: 15 amino acids. In DNA form, the CDR3 reads TGTGCCAGCAGCCAAGGGGCTCAGGGAAATGAAAAACTGTTTTTT. Residues: CASSQGAQGNEKLFF.

The gene calls are TRBV19 and TRBJ2-3; unclear D gene. Looked up from germline, CDR1 is LNHDA and CDR2 is SQIVND (reference sequence). The CDR3 loop spans 12 amino acids. The V and J ends lost 8 bases and 0 bases respectively, with 6 bases between them. CDR3 sequence: CASGDSTDTQYF. The DNA for the CDR3 is TGTGCCAGTGGAGACAGCACAGATACGCAGTATTTT.

This clone is a singleton in its sample. This chain joins TRBV6-5 and TRBJ1-5, with 8 positions matching TRBD1. V dropped 6 bases and J dropped 5; count of bases not matched to a gene: 3. The germline gives CDR1 MNHEY, CDR2 SVGAGI. CDR3 length: 13 residues. The CDR3 region is CASSETGDQPQHF. For the CDR3, the DNA is TGTGCCAGCAGCGAGACAGGGGATCAGCCCCAGCATTTT.

This clone was recorded once. The chain employs TRBV10-1 and TRBJ2-1, with TRBD2 matching 8 bases. The CDR3 totals 15 residues. V dropped 3 bases and J dropped 0; count of bases not matched to a gene: 1. Germline values: CDR1 WNHNN, CDR2 SYGVQD (reference sequence). CDR3 sequence (DNA): TGCGCCAGCAGTGACGCGGGAGGCTCCTACAATGAGCAGTTCTTC. This gives the protein CASSDAGGSYNEQFF.

The chain combines TRBV27 with TRBJ2-5, with D unclear. CDR3 length: 12 residues. The germline V and J ends were trimmed by 4 bases and 4 bases, with 7 bases remaining between them. Germline V gives CDR1 MNHEY, CDR2 SMNVEV (reference sequence). CDR3: CASSSTTETQYF. DNA for the CDR3: TGTGCCAGCAGTTCTACTACAGAGACCCAGTACTTC.

The sample holds one count of this clone. V and J are TRBV7-2 and TRBJ1-1, with a possible D match to TRBD1 (5 bases). Germline-derived CDR1 and CDR2 are SGHTA and FQGNSA. Trimming pared 5 bases from V and 0 bases from J, leaving 16 bases between. CDR3 length equals 16 residues. CDR3 loop: CASSPAGGSMNTEAFF. The CDR3 nucleotides are TGTGCCAGCAGCCCCGCCGGGGGGTCGATGAACACTGAAGCTTTCTTT.

V and J are TRBV7-2 and TRBJ2-1; D is unresolved. V dropped 5 bases and J dropped 6 bases, with 14 bases sitting between them. CDR3 length: 14 residues. CDR1 and CDR2 (germline): SGHTA, FQGNSA. Written as DNA, the CDR3 is TGTGCCAGCAGCCCTGGCCTGTCGTTCAATGAGCAGTTCTTC. Translated, it gives CASSPGLSFNEQFF.

Concerning this clone: The identical CDR3 is also encoded by other nucleotide sequences in the sample. V and J are TRBV18 and TRBJ2-7; unclear D gene. V lost 3 bases to trimming and J lost 5 bases, with 5 bases between them. The CDR3 loop spans 11 amino acids. Per germline, CDR1 KGHSH and CDR2 LQKENI. The CDR3 is CASSPSDEQYF. In DNA form, the CDR3 reads TGTGCCAGCTCACCGTCGGACGAGCAGTACTTC.

Only one count was recorded for this clone. The chain has TRBV7-9 and TRBJ2-5, with 8 bases that match TRBD1. V lost 0 bases, J lost 5 bases, and 5 bases stayed unmatched. The CDR3 length is 15 residues. Germline CDR1 SEHNR, CDR2 FQNEAQ (reference sequence). CDR3 in DNA: TGTGCCAGCAGCTTAGCTCAGGGGGCTCGGGAGACCCAGTACTTC. It encodes CASSLAQGARETQYF. Variable domain in full (rest from reference TRBV7-9 and TRBJ2-5): DTGVSQNPRHKITKRGQNVTFRCDPISEHNRLYWYRQTLGQGPEFLTYFQNEAQLEKSRLLSDRFSAERPKGSFSTLEIQRTEQGDSAMYLCASSLAQGARETQYFGPGTRLLVL.

This sequence joins TRBV7-9 and TRBJ1-1, with 7 nucleotides matching TRBD1. Per the germline V gene, CDR1 is SEHNR and CDR2 is FQNEAQ (reference sequence). V was pared by 4 bases and J by 1 base, with 6 bases of the junction left unmatched. This CDR3 region has 15 residues. CDR3 in amino acids: CASSSHRDRNTEAFF. In DNA, the CDR3 is TGTGCCAGCAGCTCTCACCGGGACAGGAACACTGAAGCTTTCTTT.